Presented here are 29 T cell receptor beta chains from one specimen sequenced in a study of response to subunit inactivated influenza vaccine. Via MiXCR, TCRdb re-called the RT-PCR reads, giving one row per CDR3 protein. The data show a few hundred thousand distinct CDR3 sequences, 11% seen once. These data are also associated with another study on T cells expressing NK-cell markers. This second study notes: It was by 5'RACE template switching with UMIs that TCR beta cDNA was made.

This specimen was PBMCs from blood, taken on the day of vaccination. Receptors were obtained from a man between 45 and 60 years old who received an inactivated influenza vaccine.

The table lists this clonotype with a few counts. The chain is built from TRBV28 and TRBJ2-7; 12 bases match TRBD1. The germline gives CDR1 MDHEN, CDR2 SYDVKM. This CDR3 has 17 amino acids. J gave up 7 bases and V 3 bases, and 13 bases lay outside the gene matches. The DNA of the CDR3 is TGTGCCAGCAGTTTTATCCCCGGGACAGGGGGCTTAGGTGAGCAGTACTTC. Amino acid sequence: CASSFIPGTGGLGEQYF.

In its sample, this clonotype was seen many times. The chain uses TRBV11-2 and TRBJ2-3; D may be TRBD2 (6 bases). From germline, CDR1 is SGHAT and CDR2 FQNNGV. V lost 4 bases and J lost 6, with 17 bases in between. The CDR3 loop spans 15 amino acids. The chain's CDR3 is CASSYPRDPGDTQYF. For the CDR3, the DNA is TGTGCCAGCAGCTACCCGCGGGACCCTGGGGATACGCAGTATTTT.

The rearrangement uses TRBV20-1 and TRBJ2-5, with D perhaps TRBD2 (7 bases). CDR3 size: 16 residues. Deletions cut 1 base from V and 4 bases from J, with 19 bases between. Germline V lookup: CDR1 DFQATT, CDR2 SNEGSKA (reference sequence). This chain's CDR3 is CSARGGGGRAGETQYF. CDR3 DNA sequence: TGCAGTGCTAGAGGAGGAGGGGGGAGGGCCGGAGAGACCCAGTACTTC.

Only a few counts were recorded for this clonotype. This chain connects TRBV7-2 to TRBJ1-1; possible D gene TRBD1, 5 bases. Deletions cut 3 bases from V and 6 bases from J, with 5 bases between. The length of the CDR3 is 11 residues. Germline values: CDR1 SGHTA, CDR2 FQGNSA. The CDR3 DNA sequence: TGTGCCAGCAGCTTCAGGGCTGAAGCTTTCTTT. Its protein is CASSFRAEAFF.

This rearrangement joins TRBV7-9 to TRBJ2-7; D perhaps matches TRBD2 (5 bases). V lost 1 base to trimming and J lost 4 bases, with 17 bases between them. The CDR3 has 16 amino acids. Germline CDR1 reads SEHNR; CDR2 reads FQNEAQ (reference sequence). CDR3 in DNA: TGTGCCAGCAGCTTAGGGCAGATCGGGGTCGAATACGAGCAGTACTTC. It translates to CASSLGQIGVEYEQYF.

The chain's CDR3 is CASNPRGQGGGTGELFF. CDR3 nucleotide sequence: TGTGCCAGCAACCCCCGGGGACAGGGGGGCGGAACCGGGGAGCTGTTTTTT. The rearrangement links TRBV6-1 to TRBJ2-2; TRBD1 matches at 11 bases. The CDR3 is made up of 17 amino acids. V trimming: 7 bases; J trimming: 5 bases; junction bases outside the gene matches: 12. Germline V lookup: CDR1 MNHNS, CDR2 SASEGT.

A few counts support this clonotype. The chain has TRBV12-3 or TRBV12-4 and TRBJ2-7; 12 positions agree with TRBD1. J was trimmed by 7 bases and V by 4 bases; bases with no gene match: 8. The CDR3 spans 15 residues. The CDR3, as DNA: TGTGCCAGCAGTTCTCCGGGACAGGGGGCATTTGAGCAGTACTTC. This sequence encodes CASSSPGQGAFEQYF.

This chain joins TRBV7-2 and TRBJ1-5, with D unclear. CDR3 length equals 14 residues. CDR1 and CDR2 from the germline V gene are SGHTA and FQGNSA. Trimming shortened V by 4 bases and J by 0 bases, and 7 bases separated the two germline ends. In DNA form, the CDR3 reads TGTGCCAGCAGCTCAAGCCATAGCAATCAGCCCCAGCATTTT. This codes for CASSSSHSNQPQHF.

This clonotype has just a few counts. The chain employs TRBV7-9 and TRBJ2-1, with TRBD2 as a possible D gene (6 bases). With 1 base removed from V and 4 bases from J, the gap between germline ends came to 11 bases. Germline CDR1 SEHNR, CDR2 FQNEAQ (reference sequence). The CDR3 length is 15 residues. The CDR3 DNA follows: TGTGCCAGCAGCTTAGAGGGGACTTCTTACAATGAGCAGTTCTTC. Its protein product is CASSLEGTSYNEQFF.

This clonotype turned up a few times. The CDR3 sequence is CASRWTGTGGYTF. DNA for the CDR3: TGTGCCAGCAGATGGACTGGGACAGGAGGCTACACCTTC. The rearrangement links TRBV12-3 or TRBV12-4 to TRBJ1-2, with 8 bases fitting TRBD1. CDR3 length equals 13 residues. V dropped 6 bases and J dropped 8; count of bases not matched to a gene: 8.

This clonotype has only a few counts. This chain joins TRBV30 and TRBJ1-2, with TRBD1 as a possible D gene (5 bases). Per germline, CDR1 GTSNPN and CDR2 SVGIG (reference sequence). V gave up 4 bases and J gave up 5 bases, with 23 bases separating them. This CDR3 comprises 16 residues. The CDR3: CAWILWRDRPAYGYTF. The CDR3, as DNA: TGTGCCTGGATACTGTGGAGAGACAGACCGGCTTATGGCTACACCTTC.

This clonotype was seen only a few times. V usage is TRBV7-7 and J usage is TRBJ2-1, with a weak D call TRBD2 (5 bases). Per germline, CDR1 SSHAT and CDR2 FNYEAQ (reference sequence). CDR3 size: 17 residues. V lost 1 base to trimming and J lost 7 bases, with 20 bases between them. In nucleotides, the CDR3 is TGTGCCAGCAGCTTAGGTGGTAGCGCCGGTTCTGGGAATGAGCAGTTCTTC. This sequence encodes CASSLGGSAGSGNEQFF.

Only a few counts were recorded for this clonotype. The V gene is TRBV2, the J gene TRBJ1-1, with a tentative D call TRBD1 (6 bases). Between the trimmed V and J ends, which lost 8 bases and 1 base, there was a span of 14 bases. Germline V lookup: CDR1 SNHLY, CDR2 FYNNEI. The length of the CDR3 is 14 residues. The CDR3: CASHSQGENTEAFF. The CDR3 nucleotides read TGTGCCAGCCATTCACAGGGCGAGAACACTGAAGCTTTCTTT.

In its sample, this clonotype was seen a few times. The rearrangement joins TRBV10-3 to TRBJ2-5; the D is unclear. Trimming pared 6 bases from V and 3 bases from J, leaving 11 bases between. There are 13 residues in the CDR3. CDR1 is ENHRY, CDR2 SYGVKD, per germline. This CDR3 reads CAIRSDSEETQYF. The CDR3 DNA is TGTGCCATCAGATCCGATTCTGAAGAGACCCAGTACTTC.

This clonotype was seen a handful of times. The V and J genes are TRBV6-5 and TRBJ2-1; possibly TRBD2 for D (5 bases). CDR1 MNHEY and CDR2 SVGAGI come from the germline V gene. Trimming left V 4 bases short and J 0 bases short, with 10 bases between. The CDR3 consists of 15 residues. CDR3 region: CASSSDGDSYNEQFF. The CDR3 DNA reads TGTGCCAGCAGTTCCGACGGGGACTCCTACAATGAGCAGTTCTTC.

The genes are TRBV7-9 and TRBJ1-2, with 8 bases that match TRBD1. The V and J ends lost 5 bases and 2 bases, in that order; junction bases with no gene match: 13. Germline-derived CDR1 and CDR2 are SEHNR and FQNEAQ (reference sequence). The length of the CDR3 is 17 residues. The CDR3 is CASSKPGQDFLNYGYTF. The CDR3 DNA reads as TGTGCCAGCAGCAAGCCGGGACAGGATTTTTTAAACTATGGCTACACCTTC.

This clonotype was counted ten times or more. This chain uses TRBV5-6 with TRBJ2-5; D might be TRBD1 (6 bases). The V gene lost 3 bases and the J gene lost 4 bases, with 10 bases spanning the gap. CDR1 is SGHDT and CDR2 is YYEEEE in the germline V gene. The CDR3 is made up of 13 amino acids. DNA of the CDR3: TGTGCCAGCAGCTCTCTAGGGGGAGAGACCCAGTACTTC. Translated: CASSSLGGETQYF.

The chain employs TRBV20-1 and TRBJ2-1; 11 nucleotides align to TRBD2. In germline, CDR1 is DFQATT, CDR2 SNEGSKA (reference sequence). This CDR3 contains 16 residues. The CDR3 sequence: CSATSGDPSSYNEQFF. The CDR3 nucleotides read TGCAGCGCGACTAGCGGGGACCCTAGCTCCTACAATGAGCAGTTCTTC.

This clonotype was counted only a few times. V is TRBV4-3 and J is TRBJ2-7, with 9 bases that match TRBD2. Germline V gene sequence: CDR1 LGHNA, CDR2 YSLEER. The CDR3 spans 15 residues. With 3 bases clipped from V and 2 bases from J, the junction kept 5 bases outside the gene matches. CDR3 sequence reads: CASSHRSGSAYEQYF. In nucleotides, the CDR3 is TGCGCCAGCAGCCACCGTAGCGGGAGTGCCTACGAGCAGTACTTC.

This clonotype appeared a few times. V gene TRBV4-3 combines with J gene TRBJ2-1; D is perhaps TRBD2 (5 bases). Germline V CDR1 and CDR2: LGHNA, YSLEER. This CDR3 is 17 amino acids long. The V and J ends lost 0 bases and 0 bases respectively, with 12 bases between them. The CDR3 loop reads CASSQDLERSSYNEQFF. In DNA, the CDR3 is TGCGCCAGCAGCCAAGATTTAGAGCGGAGCTCCTACAATGAGCAGTTCTTC.

This clonotype was counted only a few times. The rearrangement links TRBV4-1 to TRBJ1-6; D not certain. V lost 4 bases and J 13 bases, leaving 20 bases between the germline ends. CDR3 length: 15 amino acids. Germline V CDR1 and CDR2: MGHRA, YSYEKL. In nucleotides, the CDR3 is TGCGCCAGCAGCCGCGTCGGTCCAATTCTGGCTCCCCTCCACTTT. Its protein product is CASSRVGPILAPLHF.

This clonotype was picked up many times. The V and J genes are TRBV18 and TRBJ2-2, with D possibly being TRBD1 (6 bases). Trimming removed 6 bases from V and 1 base from J, with 9 bases in between. The CDR3 has 14 residues. Germline assignment: CDR1 KGHSH and CDR2 LQKENI. CDR3: CASSADRNTGELFF. In nucleotides, the CDR3 is TGTGCCAGCTCCGCGGACAGGAACACCGGGGAGCTGTTTTTT.

This clonotype has a count of ten or more. This chain joins TRBV12-3 or TRBV12-4 and TRBJ2-4; D possibly uses TRBD1 or TRBD2 (6 bases each). This CDR3 region has 14 residues. V was trimmed by 0 bases and J by 7 bases, leaving 10 bases between them. CDR3 nucleotides: TGTGCCAGCAGTTTAGCGCAGGGGAGGAACATTCAGTACTTC. Its translation is CASSLAQGRNIQYF.

The chain combines TRBV6-5 with TRBJ2-3; no definite D call. The CDR3 consists of 14 residues. V was shortened by 4 bases and J by 0 bases, with 8 bases between the two germline ends. Looked up from germline, CDR1 is MNHEY and CDR2 is SVGAGI. CDR3 nucleotide sequence: TGTGCCAGCAGTTCGGTGTATAGCACAGATACGCAGTATTTT. Protein: CASSSVYSTDTQYF.

This clonotype has more than one count but fewer than ten. V is TRBV3-1 and J is TRBJ2-1, with a weak D call TRBD2 (6 bases). CDR1 and CDR2 (germline): LGHDT, YNNKEL (reference sequence). There are 15 residues in the CDR3. V dropped 2 bases and J dropped 8 bases, with 16 bases sitting between them. In nucleotides, the CDR3 is TGTGCCAGCAGCCAAACGGGGACTGGGCCCTATGAGCAGTTCTTC. It is translated as CASSQTGTGPYEQFF.

This clonotype showed up just a few times. The CDR3 sequence is CSARVWTSVEQYF. Here the CDR3 DNA reads TGCAGTGCTAGAGTATGGACTAGCGTTGAGCAGTACTTC. The rearrangement joins TRBV20-1 to TRBJ2-7; 9 bases align to TRBD2. This CDR3 has 13 residues. The trim removed 1 base at V and 7 bases at J, leaving 5 bases unmatched. CDR1 is DFQATT and CDR2 is SNEGSKA in the germline V gene (reference sequence).

The V and J genes are TRBV4-1 and TRBJ2-7; 9 nucleotides agree with TRBD1. V lost 5 bases and J lost 5; bases outside the gene matches: 4. The germline gives CDR1 MGHRA, CDR2 YSYEKL. This CDR3 comprises 13 residues. The DNA for the CDR3 is TGCGCCAGCAGCTCTAGGACAGGGGACGAGCAGTACTTC. Translated: CASSSRTGDEQYF.

There are a few counts of this clonotype. In DNA form, the CDR3 reads TGCAGTGCTTCGGACAGGGGCCGGGGTAGTACCTTC. Translated: CSASDRGRGSTF. This chain links TRBV20-1 with TRBJ1-2; 9 bases fit TRBD1. Per germline, CDR1 DFQATT and CDR2 SNEGSKA (reference sequence). Germline trimming cut 5 bases from V and 14 bases from J; bases unmatched to any gene: 12. The CDR3 length is 12 residues.

The sample holds many counts of this clonotype. The chain is built from TRBV12-3 or TRBV12-4 and TRBJ1-4; D call uncertain. Trimming took 6 bases from V and 0 from J, leaving 14 bases between them. The CDR3 consists of 16 residues. CDR3 nucleotides: TGTGCCAGCAGCAAAGGAGGAACTGCAACTAATGAAAAACTGTTTTTT. It codes for CASSKGGTATNEKLFF.